These T cell receptor beta chains were read from a single sample in a study of OX40 agonist ivuxolimab in advanced cancers. TCRdb keeps only in-frame clones here, not all; method: immunoSEQ multiplex PCR. The sample has 60,000 to 85,000 clones; over 75% are singletons. Source: CD4+ or CD8+ T cells sorted from blood, taken in a trial of the OX40 agonist ivuxolimab. The source is an adult with an advanced solid tumor such as melanoma, head and neck, liver or kidney cancer. Both conserved end residues are trimmed from each CDR3. A D gene is named only where the DNA matches it firmly. The size of a clone is reported for some rows only, either as once, few or many, or as a class for expanded clones.

clone size	V gene	J gene	D gene	CDR3 protein
NA	TRBV9	TRBJ2-7	NA	ASNRGDDSNYEQY
NA	TRBV10-1	TRBJ2-7	NA	ASSELGGSSYEQY
NA	TRBV7-8	TRBJ1-4	TRBD1	ASSRQGVGEKLF
NA	TRBV5-4	TRBJ2-7	TRBD2	ASSFATSGIYEQY
NA	TRBV7-2	TRBJ2-2	NA	ASSLTHQNTGELF
NA	TRBV6-5	TRBJ2-1	TRBD2	ASSFREGSYNEQF
NA	TRBV15	TRBJ2-7	NA	ATSSQGRNEQY
NA	TRBV7-9	TRBJ1-1	NA	ASSSTARWTEAF
NA	TRBV5-5	TRBJ1-3	NA	ASSLRFGPGNTIY
once	TRBV27	TRBJ2-7	NA	ASRATGSYEQY
NA	TRBV28	TRBJ1-2	TRBD1	ASSSKTGSTYGYT
NA	TRBV7-2	TRBJ2-5	NA	ASSLGGWYQETQY
NA	TRBV6-5	TRBJ2-1	NA	ASSPYSSSYNEQF
NA	TRBV30	TRBJ2-2	NA	AWSVPLAPGELF
NA	TRBV28	TRBJ2-7	TRBD2	ASSSDGGTYFKQY
NA	TRBV14	TRBJ2-3	NA	ASTQQRTDTQY
NA	TRBV7-2	TRBJ2-7	TRBD2	ASSPAGRGYEQY
NA	TRBV19	TRBJ1-1	NA	ASTYRASGRRNTEAF
few	TRBV11-2	TRBJ1-2	NA	ASSPTGRGYYGYT
NA	TRBV7-3	TRBJ2-2	NA	ASSRQGVGTGELF
NA	TRBV7-2	TRBJ2-6	NA	ASSFWANVLT
NA	TRBV27	TRBJ2-2	NA	ASSSGSDVPNTGELF
NA	TRBV28	TRBJ1-4	NA	ASSLLGEILF
NA	TRBV11-3	TRBJ2-7	TRBD2	ASSLVASGPDEQY
NA	TRBV7-9	TRBJ2-2	NA	ASSFGVGTGELF
NA	TRBV6-1	TRBJ2-1	NA	ASSEAEQPF
NA	TRBV5-1	TRBJ1-4	NA	ASSQRGGATNEKLF
NA	TRBV28	TRBJ2-3	TRBD1	ASSPLTGFSTDTQY
medium-sized	TRBV28	TRBJ1-5	TRBD1	ASSLGWTGGKSNQPQH
once	TRBV6-5	TRBJ2-1	TRBD2	ASSLGLGDNEQF
NA	TRBV28	TRBJ2-1	TRBD2	ASIGAGESGWNEQF
NA	TRBV7-2	TRBJ2-3	TRBD2	ASSLSLAGVGLDTQY